This entry describes one T cell receptor beta chain. What it recognizes is unknown. V was clipped by 0 bases and J by 7 bases, with 6 bases between them. The CDR3 totals 11 residues. The germline V gene has CDR1 DFQATT and CDR2 SNEGSKA (reference sequence). Treatment meaning: oral pan-JAK inhibitor, 5-10 mg twice daily. The data are from a study of CD8+ T cells in alopecia areata. Study as a whole: In an open-label trial, patients got 5 to 10 mg tofacitinib twice daily. Tofacitinib ran for 6 to 18 months before 6 months off drug. Study conclusions and caveats: Because one nonresponder was included, the link of baseline CD8+ expansion to response is considered uncertain.

As the sequencing template, cDNA was produced by extracting RNA and reverse transcribing it. Clones were read by immunoSEQ multiplex PCR, and TCRdb kept only the in-frame ones, dropping some. This sample has about 160,000 clones, with 65% found just once. This rearrangement joins TRBV20-1 to TRBJ2-5, with unresolved D. Sequencing used CD4+ T cells sorted from blood, obtained at week 4, from a patient treated with tofacitinib. The clonotype comes from a human donor with alopecia areata. CDR3 DNA: TGCAGTGCTAGAGATCCCAGGACCCAGTACTTC. Translation: CSARDPRTQYF.